This T cell receptor beta chain was captured in a study of OX40 agonist ivuxolimab in advanced cancers. Whole-study context: Earlier treatment with anti-PD-1, anti-PD-L1 or anti-CTLA-4 was permitted, and approximately 38% had received some.

Generated by immunoSEQ multiplex PCR, the TCRdb table keeps only in-frame clones and is missing some. In the table there are 79,000 or so clones, around 90% of which are singletons. This clone was recorded once. Its specificity is unknown. The sampling schedule covered blood at baseline, cycle 4 day 1, and cycle 7 day 1. Study-wide findings and caveats: Clonal expansion was seen in CD4+ and CD8+ blood T cells by week 6 at 0.1 to 3.0 mg/kg.

This TCR was recovered from an adult with an advanced solid tumor such as melanoma, head and neck, liver or kidney cancer. The input for sequencing was CD4+ or CD8+ T cells sorted from blood, taken in a trial of the OX40 agonist ivuxolimab.

CDR3 sequence (DNA): TGTGCCAGCGGTCAAGGGGGCGCAGATACGCAGTATTTT. Protein product: CASGQGGADTQYF. The V call is TRBV28, the J call TRBJ2-3; 7 bases match TRBD1. The V gene end was trimmed by 8 bases and the J gene end by 4 bases; junction bases not matched to a gene: 6. Per germline, CDR1 MDHEN and CDR2 SYDVKM. The CDR3 contains 13 residues. The whole variable domain, filled in from reference TRBV28 and TRBJ2-3, reads DVKVTQSSRYLVKRTGEKVFLECVQDMDHENMFWYRQDPGLGLRLIYFSYDVKMKEKGDIPEGYSVSREKKERFSLILESASTNQTSMYLCASGQGGADTQYFGPGTRLTVL.